This T cell receptor beta chain stems from a study of Ad26.COV2.S vaccination and SARS-CoV-2 variants. This sample's treatment: about 20 received Ad26.COV2.S at low or high dose, single or two shots; about 5 received placebo; per-sample allocation not given. Material that was analyzed had been drawn on day 63 after the first vaccine or placebo injection. About this clone itself: What it binds is not known.

TCRdb's copy holds only in-frame clones and misses some; the assay was immunoSEQ multiplex PCR. The sample carries about 330,000 clones, roughly 90% recorded once. Study results and caveats: Placebo recipients had lower spike-specific TCR breadth than vaccine recipients. With respect to non-spike TCR breadth, vaccine and placebo recipients were similar.

Germline CDR1 MGHRA, CDR2 YSYEKL. CDR3 length equals 17 residues. Trimming left V 1 base short and J 0 bases short, with 13 bases between. This clonotype was obtained from a person aged 18 to 59 who received the Ad26.COV2.S COVID-19 vaccine or a placebo. This chain links TRBV4-1 with TRBJ1-3; perhaps TRBD1 as D (5 bases). The source material was peripheral blood, sampled in a trial of Ad26.COV2.S vaccine versus placebo. The DNA of the CDR3 is TGCGCCAGCAGCCAAGCTCAGTGGAGGGGCTCTGGAAACACCATATATTTT. Translating gives CASSQAQWRGSGNTIYF.